The 15 T cell receptor beta chains below were found in one sample sequenced in a study of blood T cell repertoires in COVID-19. The data were produced by immunoSEQ multiplex PCR, yet TCRdb's version contains in-frame clones alone and is incomplete. The sample comprises about 400,000 clones, less than 90% of which are singletons, and almost 3% rests with the top ten. Sequenced sample: PBMCs or T cells enriched from blood (not recorded which). All receptors derive from a woman aged 30 to 39 who had recovered from COVID-19.

The sample holds a few counts of this clone. The chain carries TRBV28 and TRBJ1-6; weak D call: TRBD1 (5 bases). Looked up from germline, CDR1 is MDHEN and CDR2 is SYDVKM. The CDR3 runs to 16 residues. Deletions cut 4 bases from V and 1 base from J, with 11 bases between. CDR3 in amino acids: CASSSLRQSYNSPLHF. The CDR3 DNA is TGTGCCAGCAGTTCCCTGAGACAGTCCTATAATTCACCCCTCCACTTT.

This sequence joins TRBV7-9 and TRBJ2-7; 10 positions agree with TRBD1. This CDR3 is 14 amino acids long. The germline gives CDR1 SEHNR, CDR2 FQNEAQ (reference sequence). J was trimmed by 6 bases and V by 0 bases; bases with no gene match: 2. CDR3 sequence reads: CASSLADRGGEQYF. In nucleotides, the CDR3 is TGTGCCAGCAGCTTAGCGGACAGGGGGGGCGAGCAGTACTTC. The variable domain in full, completed from reference TRBV7-9 and TRBJ2-7, reads DTGVSQNPRHKITKRGQNVTFRCDPISEHNRLYWYRQTLGQGPEFLTYFQNEAQLEKSRLLSDRFSAERPKGSFSTLEIQRTEQGDSAMYLCASSLADRGGEQYFGPGTRLTVT.

This chain uses TRBV10-2 with TRBJ2-7; TRBD2 might be the D (6 bases). This CDR3 is built from 14 residues. Germline loops: CDR1 WSHSY, CDR2 SAAADI. Trimming removed 2 bases at V and 0 bases at J, with 8 bases between. CDR3 nucleotides: TGCGCCAGCAGTGAGCGGACTACCTCCTACGAGCAGTACTTC. It yields the protein CASSERTTSYEQYF.

This clone was counted once. The chain combines TRBV28 with TRBJ2-1; 14 bases agree with TRBD2. Germline V CDR1 and CDR2: MDHEN, SYDVKM. The CDR3 length is 14 residues. Germline trimming cut 6 bases from V and 5 bases from J; bases unmatched to any gene: 0. CDR3 coding DNA: TGTGCCAGCAGGGGACTAGCGGGAGACAATGAGCAGTTCTTC. It translates to CASRGLAGDNEQFF.

This sequence joins TRBV5-4 and TRBJ1-2; 7 positions agree with TRBD1. With 4 bases clipped from V and 4 bases from J, the junction kept 10 bases outside the gene matches. Germline V gives CDR1 SGHNT, CDR2 YYREEE (reference sequence). The CDR3 runs 15 residues. The CDR3 nucleotides are TGTGCCAGCAGCGGGACAGACCCCCCTGTCTATGGCTACACCTTC. It is translated as CASSGTDPPVYGYTF.

CDR3 sequence (DNA): TGTGCCAGCAGCTTAGACATTGGAGAGACCTACGAGCAGTACTTC. Translation gives CASSLDIGETYEQYF. The chain couples TRBV11-2 to TRBJ2-7; D is undetermined. The length of the CDR3 is 15 residues. V was clipped by 0 bases and J by 2 bases, with 11 bases between them. Germline V gene lookup returns CDR1 SGHAT and CDR2 FQNNGV. Supplemented by reference TRBV11-2 and TRBJ2-7, the full variable domain reads EAGVAQSPRYKIIEKRQSVAFWCNPISGHATLYWYQQILGQGPKLLIQFQNNGVVDDSQLPKDRFSAERLKGVDSTLKIQPAKLEDSAVYLCASSLDIGETYEQYFGPGTRLTVT.

V and J are TRBV5-1 and TRBJ2-5; TRBD2 aligns across 7 bases. Looked up from germline, CDR1 is SGHRS and CDR2 is YFSETQ. J lost 2 bases, V lost 4 bases, and 8 bases had no gene match. CDR3 length: 15 amino acids. As DNA, the CDR3 is TGCGCCAGCAGCAACGGCGGGGGAACTCAAGAGACCCAGTACTTC. The encoded protein is CASSNGGGTQETQYF.

The rearrangement joins TRBV7-9 to TRBJ2-7; D possibly corresponds to TRBD1 (6 bases). Germline V gene lookup returns CDR1 SEHNR and CDR2 FQNEAQ (reference sequence). V lost 4 bases and J 0 bases, leaving 7 bases between the germline ends. The CDR3 runs to 13 residues. CDR3 nucleotides: TGTGCCAGCAGCTCGGACAGCTCCTACGAGCAGTACTTC. Translated: CASSSDSSYEQYF. The variable domain in full, with the rest retrieved from reference TRBV7-9 and TRBJ2-7, is DTGVSQNPRHKITKRGQNVTFRCDPISEHNRLYWYRQTLGQGPEFLTYFQNEAQLEKSRLLSDRFSAERPKGSFSTLEIQRTEQGDSAMYLCASSSDSSYEQYFGPGTRLTVT.

Only one count was recorded for this clone. One end of the junction is discordant with germline, which a read error may explain. This chain links TRBV7-9 with TRBJ2-7, with D maybe TRBD2 (7 bases). Germline-derived CDR1 and CDR2 are SEHNR and FQNEAQ (reference sequence). The CDR3 totals 16 residues. DNA of the CDR3: TGTGCCAGCAGTTTAGTCCAACCCGGGGGGCATAACGAGCAGTACTTC. This translates into CASSLVQPGGHNEQYF.

CDR3 bases: TGTGCCAGCAGCTTTGTGGGGACACGCTCCTACGAGCAGTACTTC. It translates to CASSFVGTRSYEQYF. The chain combines TRBV5-6 with TRBJ2-7; tentatively, D is TRBD1 (6 bases). This CDR3 region has 15 residues. CDR1 is SGHDT and CDR2 is YYEEEE in the germline V gene. V was clipped by 2 bases and J by 0 bases, with 12 bases between them.

The V call is TRBV5-1, the J call TRBJ2-2; 13 bases align to TRBD2. Per the germline V gene, CDR1 is SGHRS and CDR2 is YFSETQ. V shed 4 bases, J shed 7 bases, and the junction held 7 bases outside the gene matches. CDR3 size: 16 residues. The DNA of the CDR3 is TGCGCCAGCAGCCACGGACTAGCGGGAGCGGTCGGGGAGCTGTTTTTT. Its translation: CASSHGLAGAVGELFF. The complete variable domain, with remaining parts taken from reference TRBV5-1 and TRBJ2-2, reads KAGVTQTPRYLIKTRGQQVTLSCSPISGHRSVSWYQQTPGQGLQFLFEYFSETQRNKGNFPGRFSGRQFSNSRSEMNVSTLELGDSALYLCASSHGLAGAVGELFFGEGSRLTVL.

The chain has TRBV15 and TRBJ2-7; tentatively, D is TRBD1 (6 bases). This CDR3 is 14 amino acids long. The V end was cut by 0 bases, the J end by 2 bases, with 8 bases between. Germline V lookup: CDR1 LNHNV, CDR2 YYDKDF (reference sequence). This CDR3 is CATSRDQGPYEQYF. CDR3 nucleotide sequence: TGTGCCACCAGCAGAGATCAGGGGCCCTACGAGCAGTACTTC.

The chain combines TRBV18 with TRBJ1-4; unclear D gene. Germline V gene data show CDR1 as KGHSH and CDR2 as LQKENI. CDR3 length equals 13 residues. With 6 bases removed from V and 7 bases from J, the gap between germline ends came to 12 bases. The CDR3 DNA follows: TGTGCCAGCTCCCCAGAGATCCGTGAAAAACTGTTTTTT. As protein: CASSPEIREKLFF.

V usage is TRBV5-1 and J usage is TRBJ2-1; 13 positions match TRBD2. Germline loops: CDR1 SGHRS, CDR2 YFSETQ. This CDR3 contains 16 residues. The ends lost 4 bases at V and 7 bases at J; junction bases unmatched: 8. The CDR3 sequence: CASSNGLAGARNEQFF. The CDR3 DNA sequence: TGCGCCAGCAGCAACGGACTAGCGGGAGCTAGGAATGAGCAGTTCTTC.

The genes are TRBV19 and TRBJ2-7; D possibly corresponds to TRBD2 (6 bases). Germline CDR1 and CDR2: LNHDA and SQIVND (reference sequence). The CDR3 extends over 13 amino acids. Trimming removed 7 bases at V and 6 bases at J, with 16 bases between. The chain's CDR3 is CASTPTAGSEQYF. The CDR3 region has the DNA TGTGCCAGTACCCCAACGGCGGGGTCCGAGCAGTACTTC.